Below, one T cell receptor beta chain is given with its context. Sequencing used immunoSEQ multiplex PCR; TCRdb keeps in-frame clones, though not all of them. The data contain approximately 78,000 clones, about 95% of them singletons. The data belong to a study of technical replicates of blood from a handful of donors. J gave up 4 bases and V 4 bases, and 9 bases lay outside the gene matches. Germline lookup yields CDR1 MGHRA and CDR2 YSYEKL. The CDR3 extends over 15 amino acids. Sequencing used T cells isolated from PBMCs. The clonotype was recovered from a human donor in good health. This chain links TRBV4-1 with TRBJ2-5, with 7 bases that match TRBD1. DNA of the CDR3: TGCGCCAGCAGCCGTGACAGGGATATGGGAGAGACCCAGTACTTC. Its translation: CASSRDRDMGETQYF.